What follows are 9 T cell receptor beta chains derived from one specimen sequenced in a study of blood T cell repertoires in COVID-19. Clones were read by immunoSEQ multiplex PCR, and TCRdb kept only the in-frame ones, dropping some. The sample lists some 250,000 clones, about 87% occurring once. Sequencing input: peripheral blood. These receptors all stem from a woman in her sixties with COVID-19, enrolled during active disease.

The rearrangement links TRBV9 to TRBJ1-2; the match to TRBD1 covers 7 bases. This CDR3 comprises 13 residues. CDR1 SGDLS and CDR2 YYNGEE come from the germline V gene. J lost 6 bases, V lost 6 bases, and 8 bases had no gene match. Written as DNA, the CDR3 is TGTGCCAGCAAAAGACAGGGAAAGGATGGCTACACCTTC. Translating gives CASKRQGKDGYTF.

The gene calls are TRBV6-1 and TRBJ2-5; 9 nucleotides agree with TRBD1. V shed 1 base and J 5 bases; nucleotides not matched to a gene: 8. This CDR3 spans 16 amino acids. The germline gives CDR1 MNHNS, CDR2 SASEGT. The CDR3 sequence: CASSEVAGTGKETQYF. For the CDR3, the DNA is TGTGCCAGCAGTGAAGTCGCCGGGACAGGGAAGGAGACCCAGTACTTC.

The chain carries TRBV9 and TRBJ2-1; 8 nucleotides line up with TRBD1. This CDR3 has 12 amino acids. The V gene end was trimmed by 9 bases and the J gene end by 10 bases; junction bases not matched to a gene: 9. The germline CDR1 and CDR2 sequences are SGDLS and YYNGEE. In DNA, the CDR3 is TGTGCCACGGGACAGGTAGGGTGGGAGCAGTTCTTC. It is translated as CATGQVGWEQFF.

The V gene is TRBV19, the J gene TRBJ1-2, with 9 positions matching TRBD1. Germline V gene lookup returns CDR1 LNHDA and CDR2 SQIVND (reference sequence). This CDR3 has 13 residues. The trim removed 6 bases at V and 5 bases at J, leaving 4 bases unmatched. The CDR3 loop is CASRLQGAYGYTF. The CDR3 region has the DNA TGTGCCAGTAGGTTACAGGGGGCGTATGGCTACACCTTC.

V gene TRBV30 combines with J gene TRBJ2-5, with 7 bases fitting TRBD2. V was pared by 4 bases and J by 4 bases, with 12 bases of the junction left unmatched. Germline CDR1 and CDR2: GTSNPN and SVGIG (reference sequence). The CDR3 spans 15 residues. The CDR3 sequence: CAWTRTGWEGETQYF. CDR3 in DNA: TGTGCCTGGACCAGAACGGGGTGGGAGGGAGAGACCCAGTACTTC.

This chain connects TRBV19 to TRBJ1-1; tentatively, D is TRBD1 (5 bases). The germline V gene has CDR1 LNHDA and CDR2 SQIVND (reference sequence). Trimming removed 3 bases at V and 0 bases at J, with 8 bases between. CDR3 size: 14 residues. CDR3 protein: CASSISGMNTEAFF. The CDR3 DNA is TGTGCCAGTAGTATCTCAGGGATGAACACTGAAGCTTTCTTT. Drawing the rest from reference TRBV19 and TRBJ1-1, the complete variable domain is DGGITQSPKYLFRKEGQNVTLSCEQNLNHDAMYWYRQDPGQGLRLIYYSQIVNDFQKGDIAEGYSVSREKKESFPLTVTSAQKNPTAFYLCASSISGMNTEAFFGQGTRLTVV.

The chain combines TRBV24-1 with TRBJ2-1; 15 bases agree with TRBD2. This CDR3 is built from 16 residues. The germline V gene encodes CDR1 KGHDR and CDR2 SFDVKD. The V gene end was trimmed by 8 bases and the J gene end by 1 base; junction bases not matched to a gene: 2. The CDR3 reads CATKGTSGGSYNEQFF. The CDR3 DNA sequence: TGTGCCACCAAAGGGACTAGCGGGGGGTCCTACAATGAGCAGTTCTTC.

The chain couples TRBV6-6 to TRBJ2-5, with 10 bases lining up with TRBD1. The CDR3 runs 15 residues. The J segment lost 3 bases and the V segment lost 8 bases, leaving 9 bases of the junction unmatched. The germline gives CDR1 MNHNY, CDR2 SVGAGI (reference sequence). The CDR3 nucleotides are TGTGCCAGCCTAAATTCGGGACAGGGGAAAGAGACCCAGTACTTC. It codes for CASLNSGQGKETQYF.

The genes are TRBV24-1 and TRBJ2-3, with 7 nucleotides matching TRBD1. V lost 7 bases and J lost 4; bases outside the gene matches: 7. Germline values: CDR1 KGHDR, CDR2 SFDVKD. There are 14 residues in the CDR3. DNA of the CDR3: TGTGCCACCAGCTTAGGGGGCGAAGCAGATACGCAGTATTTT. This encodes CATSLGGEADTQYF.